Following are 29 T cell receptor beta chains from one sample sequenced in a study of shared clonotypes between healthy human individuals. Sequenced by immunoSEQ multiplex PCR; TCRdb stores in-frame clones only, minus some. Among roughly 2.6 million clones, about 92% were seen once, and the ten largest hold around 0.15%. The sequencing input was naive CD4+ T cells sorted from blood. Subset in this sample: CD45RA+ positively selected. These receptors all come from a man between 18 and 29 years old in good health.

The CDR3 region has the DNA TGCGCCAGCAGCGAGACGTCCAGGGGTACGCAGTATTTT. Residues: CASSETSRGTQYF. This sequence joins TRBV5-1 and TRBJ2-3; possibly TRBD1 for D (6 bases). Per germline, CDR1 SGHRS and CDR2 YFSETQ. The CDR3 extends over 13 amino acids. The V and J ends lost 4 bases and 8 bases respectively, with 14 bases between them.

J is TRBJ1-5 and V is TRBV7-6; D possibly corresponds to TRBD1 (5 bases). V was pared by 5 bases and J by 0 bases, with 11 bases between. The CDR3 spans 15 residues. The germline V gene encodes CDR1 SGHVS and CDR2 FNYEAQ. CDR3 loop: CASSPGTDSNQPQHF. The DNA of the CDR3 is TGTGCCAGCAGCCCAGGGACGGATAGCAATCAGCCCCAGCATTTT.

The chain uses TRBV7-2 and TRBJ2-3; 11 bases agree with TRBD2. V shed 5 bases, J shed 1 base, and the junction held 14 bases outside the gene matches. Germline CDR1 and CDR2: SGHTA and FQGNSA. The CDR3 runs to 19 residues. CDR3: CASSPQATSGSSGTDTQYF. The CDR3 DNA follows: TGTGCCAGCAGCCCTCAGGCTACTAGCGGGAGCTCCGGCACAGATACGCAGTATTTT.

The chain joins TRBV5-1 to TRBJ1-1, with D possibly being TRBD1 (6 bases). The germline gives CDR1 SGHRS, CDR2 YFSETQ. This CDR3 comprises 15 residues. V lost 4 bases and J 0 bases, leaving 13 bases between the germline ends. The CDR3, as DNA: TGCGCCAGCAGCGGAACCCAGGGGATGAACACTGAAGCTTTCTTT. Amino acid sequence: CASSGTQGMNTEAFF.

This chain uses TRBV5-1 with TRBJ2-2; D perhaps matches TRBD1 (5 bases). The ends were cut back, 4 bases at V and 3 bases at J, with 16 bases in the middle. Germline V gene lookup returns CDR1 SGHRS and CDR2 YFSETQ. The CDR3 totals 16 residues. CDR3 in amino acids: CASSPAPVRDTGELFF. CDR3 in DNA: TGCGCCAGCAGCCCCGCGCCCGTCAGGGACACCGGGGAGCTGTTTTTT.

The CDR3, as DNA: TGTGCCAGCTCACAGAACCGGGACACCGGGGAGCTGTTTTTT. Its translation: CASSQNRDTGELFF. This chain uses TRBV18 with TRBJ2-2, with no clear D. The germline V and J ends were trimmed by 4 bases and 3 bases, with 9 bases remaining between them. Per germline, CDR1 KGHSH and CDR2 LQKENI. The CDR3 loop spans 14 amino acids.

The CDR3 protein is CASRLTGTNTEAFF. CDR3 DNA: TGTGCCAGCAGGCTCACCGGTACGAACACTGAAGCTTTCTTT. The chain uses TRBV5-6 and TRBJ1-1; no definite D call. V gave up 5 bases and J gave up 1 base, with 12 bases separating them. The CDR3 covers 14 residues. CDR1 SGHDT and CDR2 YYEEEE come from the germline V gene.

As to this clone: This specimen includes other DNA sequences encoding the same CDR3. As DNA, the CDR3 is TGCGCCAGCAGCTTGGTAGGGACTAGCACAGATACGCAGTATTTT. As protein: CASSLVGTSTDTQYF. This chain links TRBV5-1 with TRBJ2-3; maybe TRBD2 (6 bases). From germline, CDR1 is SGHRS and CDR2 YFSETQ. Trimming left V 0 bases short and J 0 bases short, with 8 bases between. The CDR3 extends over 15 amino acids.

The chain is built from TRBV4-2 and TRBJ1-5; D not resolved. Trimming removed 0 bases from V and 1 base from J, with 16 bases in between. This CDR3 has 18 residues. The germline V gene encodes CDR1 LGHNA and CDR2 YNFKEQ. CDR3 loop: CASSQDLNGPVSNQPQHF. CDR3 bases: TGTGCCAGCAGCCAAGATCTCAACGGTCCGGTAAGCAATCAGCCCCAGCATTTT.

CDR3 in DNA: TGTGCCATCAGTGAGTCGACGCGGGGGGGCTCAGATACGCAGTATTTT. Amino acids: CAISESTRGGSDTQYF. The chain is built from TRBV10-3 and TRBJ2-3; TRBD2 matches at 9 bases. Germline V CDR1 and CDR2: ENHRY, SYGVKD. The junction had 5 bases not matched to a gene; V was cut back by 0 bases and J by 4 bases. The CDR3 sequence is 16 residues long.

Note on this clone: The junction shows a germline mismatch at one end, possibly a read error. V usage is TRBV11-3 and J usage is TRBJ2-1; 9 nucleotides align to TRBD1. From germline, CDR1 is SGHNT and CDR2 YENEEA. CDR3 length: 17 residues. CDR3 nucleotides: TGTGCCAGCATCTTAAAAGGATCCAGGACAGGGGCTAACTGGGAGTTCTTC. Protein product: CASILKGSRTGANWEFF.

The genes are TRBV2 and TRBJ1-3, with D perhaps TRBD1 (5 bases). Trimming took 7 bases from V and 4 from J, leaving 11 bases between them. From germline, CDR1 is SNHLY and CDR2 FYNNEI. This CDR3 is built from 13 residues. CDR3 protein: CASTGGLGNTIYF. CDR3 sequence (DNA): TGTGCCAGCACGGGGGGTCTCGGAAACACCATATATTTT.

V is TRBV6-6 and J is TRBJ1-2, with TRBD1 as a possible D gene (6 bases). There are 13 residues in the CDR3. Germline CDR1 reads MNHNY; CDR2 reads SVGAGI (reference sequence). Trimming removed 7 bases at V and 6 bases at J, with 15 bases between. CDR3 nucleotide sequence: TGTGCCAGCAAGACAACAGGGTGGGATGGCTACACCTTC. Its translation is CASKTTGWDGYTF.

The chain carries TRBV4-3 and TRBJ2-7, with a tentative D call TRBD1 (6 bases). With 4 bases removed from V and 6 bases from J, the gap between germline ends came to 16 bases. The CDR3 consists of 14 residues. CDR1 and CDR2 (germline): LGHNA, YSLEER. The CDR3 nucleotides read TGCGCCAGCAGCCCGACTGCAGGGGATGGCGAGCAGTACTTC. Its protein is CASSPTAGDGEQYF.

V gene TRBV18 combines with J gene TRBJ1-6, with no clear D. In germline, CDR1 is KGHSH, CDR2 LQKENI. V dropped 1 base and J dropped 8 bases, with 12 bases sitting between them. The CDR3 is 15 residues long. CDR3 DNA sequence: TGTGCCAGCTCACCACAGAGGGTGGCGGATTCACCCCTCCACTTT. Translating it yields CASSPQRVADSPLHF.

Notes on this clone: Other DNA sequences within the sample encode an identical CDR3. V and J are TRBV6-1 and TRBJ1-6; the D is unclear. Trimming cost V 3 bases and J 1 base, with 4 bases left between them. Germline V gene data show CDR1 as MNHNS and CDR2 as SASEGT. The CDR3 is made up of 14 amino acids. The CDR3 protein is CASSDGSYNSPLHF. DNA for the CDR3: TGTGCCAGCAGTGACGGGTCCTATAATTCACCCCTCCACTTT.

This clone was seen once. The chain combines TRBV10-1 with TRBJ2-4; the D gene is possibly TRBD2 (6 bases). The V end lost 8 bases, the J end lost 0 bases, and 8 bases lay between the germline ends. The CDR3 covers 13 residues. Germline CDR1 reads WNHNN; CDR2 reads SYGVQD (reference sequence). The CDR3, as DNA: TGCGCCAGCCGCGGGACAGCCAAAAACATTCAGTACTTC. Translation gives CASRGTAKNIQYF.

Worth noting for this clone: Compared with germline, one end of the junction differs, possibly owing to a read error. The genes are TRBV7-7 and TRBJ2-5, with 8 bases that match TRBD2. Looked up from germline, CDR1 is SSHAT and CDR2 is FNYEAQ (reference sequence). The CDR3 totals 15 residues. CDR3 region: CASSFYGGAGETQYF. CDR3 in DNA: TGTGCTAGCAGCTTCTACGGGGGGGCAGGCGAGACCCAGTACTTC.

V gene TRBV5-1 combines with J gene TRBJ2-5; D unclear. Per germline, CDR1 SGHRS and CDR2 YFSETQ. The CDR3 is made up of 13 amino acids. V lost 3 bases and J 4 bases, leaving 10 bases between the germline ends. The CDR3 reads CASSSQVGETQYF. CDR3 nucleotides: TGCGCCAGCAGCTCTCAAGTGGGAGAGACCCAGTACTTC.

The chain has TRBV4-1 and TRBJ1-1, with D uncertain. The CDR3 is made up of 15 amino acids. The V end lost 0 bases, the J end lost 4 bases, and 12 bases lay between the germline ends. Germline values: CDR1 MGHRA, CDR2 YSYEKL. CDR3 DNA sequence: TGCGCCAGCAGCCAAGACGGGTTCCGGGGCACTGAAGCTTTCTTT. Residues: CASSQDGFRGTEAFF.

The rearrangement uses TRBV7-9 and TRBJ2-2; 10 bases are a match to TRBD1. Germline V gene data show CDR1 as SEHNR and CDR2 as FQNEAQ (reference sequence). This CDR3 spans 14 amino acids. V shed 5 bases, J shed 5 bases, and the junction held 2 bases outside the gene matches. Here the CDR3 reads CASSTGQGTGELFF. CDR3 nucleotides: TGTGCCAGCAGCACGGGACAGGGGACCGGGGAGCTGTTTTTT.

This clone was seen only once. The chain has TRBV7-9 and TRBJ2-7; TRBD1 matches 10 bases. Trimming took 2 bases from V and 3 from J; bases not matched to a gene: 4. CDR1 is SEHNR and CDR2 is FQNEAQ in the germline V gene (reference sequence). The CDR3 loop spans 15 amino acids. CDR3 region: CASSLLGQGIYEQYF. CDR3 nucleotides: TGTGCCAGCAGCTTATTGGGACAGGGGATCTACGAGCAGTACTTC.

The CDR3 DNA reads TGTGCCAGCAGCCCCCGGGAGGGGACTAGCGGTAACAATGAGCAGTTCTTC. Translating it yields CASSPREGTSGNNEQFF. The chain is built from TRBV9 and TRBJ2-1; 11 bases match TRBD2. V lost 4 bases to trimming and J lost 5 bases; unmatched junction nucleotides: 11. Germline CDR1 is SGDLS and CDR2 is YYNGEE. This CDR3 is built from 17 residues.

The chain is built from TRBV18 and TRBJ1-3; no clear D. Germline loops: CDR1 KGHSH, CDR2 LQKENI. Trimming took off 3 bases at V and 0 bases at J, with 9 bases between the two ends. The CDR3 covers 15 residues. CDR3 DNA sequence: TGTGCCAGCTCACCCGATGCGTCCTCTGGAAACACCATATATTTT. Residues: CASSPDASSGNTIYF.

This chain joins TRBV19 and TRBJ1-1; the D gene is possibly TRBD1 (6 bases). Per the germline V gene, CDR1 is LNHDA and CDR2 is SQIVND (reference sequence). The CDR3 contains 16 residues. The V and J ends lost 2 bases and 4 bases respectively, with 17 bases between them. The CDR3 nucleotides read TGTGCCAGTAGTATAATCCCAGGGGCGCTTGTCACTGAAGCTTTCTTT. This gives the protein CASSIIPGALVTEAFF. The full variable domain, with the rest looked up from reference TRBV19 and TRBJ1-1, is DGGITQSPKYLFRKEGQNVTLSCEQNLNHDAMYWYRQDPGQGLRLIYYSQIVNDFQKGDIAEGYSVSREKKESFPLTVTSAQKNPTAFYLCASSIIPGALVTEAFFGQGTRLTVV.

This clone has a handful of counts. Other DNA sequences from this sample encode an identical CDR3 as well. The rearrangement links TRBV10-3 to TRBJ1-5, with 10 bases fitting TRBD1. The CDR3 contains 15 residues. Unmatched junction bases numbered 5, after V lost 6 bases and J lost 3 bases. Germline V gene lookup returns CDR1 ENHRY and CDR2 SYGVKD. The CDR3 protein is CAISPGTGDNQPQHF. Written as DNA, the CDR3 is TGTGCCATCAGCCCTGGGACAGGGGACAATCAGCCCCAGCATTTT.

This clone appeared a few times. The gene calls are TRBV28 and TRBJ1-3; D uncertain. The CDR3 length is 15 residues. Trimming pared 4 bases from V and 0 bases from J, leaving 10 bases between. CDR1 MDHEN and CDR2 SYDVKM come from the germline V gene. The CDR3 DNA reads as TGTGCCAGCAGTTCGGGCGGTTACTCTGGAAACACCATATATTTT. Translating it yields CASSSGGYSGNTIYF.

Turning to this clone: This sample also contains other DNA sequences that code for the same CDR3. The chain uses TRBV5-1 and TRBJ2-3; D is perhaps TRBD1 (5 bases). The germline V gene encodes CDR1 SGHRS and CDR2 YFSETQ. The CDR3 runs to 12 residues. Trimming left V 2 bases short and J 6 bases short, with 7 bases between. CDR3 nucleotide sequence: TGCGCCAGCAGCTTATCAGGGGATACGCAGTATTTT. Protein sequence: CASSLSGDTQYF. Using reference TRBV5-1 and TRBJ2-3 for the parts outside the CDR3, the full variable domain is KAGVTQTPRYLIKTRGQQVTLSCSPISGHRSVSWYQQTPGQGLQFLFEYFSETQRNKGNFPGRFSGRQFSNSRSEMNVSTLELGDSALYLCASSLSGDTQYFGPGTRLTVL.

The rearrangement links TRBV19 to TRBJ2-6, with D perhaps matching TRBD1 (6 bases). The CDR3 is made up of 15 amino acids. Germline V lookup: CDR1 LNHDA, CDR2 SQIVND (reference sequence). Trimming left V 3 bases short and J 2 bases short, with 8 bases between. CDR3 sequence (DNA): TGTGCCAGTAGTATCCCAGGGGCTGGGGCCAACGTCCTGACTTTC. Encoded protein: CASSIPGAGANVLTF.